These 32 T cell receptor beta chains share one sample of origin, sequenced in a study of T cells in Graves' hyperthyroidism and ophthalmopathy. Using RNA transcripts as the source, TCR beta CDR3 regions were amplified. First-round RT-PCR with HTBI primers amplified the TCR CDR3 region. A single record per CDR3 protein comes from TCRdb applying MiXCR to the multiplex PCR reads. The table has more than 300,000 distinct CDR3 sequences, roughly a sixth seen once. Material for sequencing was blood. All receptors come from a woman under 40 with Graves' hyperthyroidism that later progressed to Graves' ophthalmopathy.

This clonotype showed up many times. The CDR3 sequence is CASLSGARRRREQYF. In DNA, the CDR3 is TGTGCCAGCTTATCCGGTGCCAGAAGACGTCGGGAGCAGTACTTC. The rearrangement uses TRBV2 and TRBJ2-7, with no clear D. CDR1 SNHLY and CDR2 FYNNEI come from the germline V gene. The CDR3 spans 15 residues. V was cut by 8 bases and J by 7 bases, with 24 bases left in between.

This clonotype occurred a few times. The chain joins TRBV4-1 to TRBJ1-3; D unclear. This CDR3 comprises 15 residues. The V and J ends lost 0 bases and 1 base respectively, with 7 bases between them. Per the germline V gene, CDR1 is MGHRA and CDR2 is YSYEKL. The CDR3 DNA sequence: TGCGCCAGCAGCCAAGAGCCCTTATCTGGAAACACCATATATTTT. This codes for CASSQEPLSGNTIYF.

The chain recombines TRBV19 with TRBJ2-5; TRBD1 aligns across 10 bases. The germline gives CDR1 LNHDA, CDR2 SQIVND (reference sequence). The junction had 6 bases not matched to a gene; V was cut back by 7 bases and J by 4 bases. The CDR3 is 14 residues long. CDR3 region: CASKDRGLGETQYF. The DNA for the CDR3 is TGTGCCAGTAAAGACAGGGGGCTCGGAGAGACCCAGTACTTC. The variable domain in full, with the rest retrieved from reference TRBV19 and TRBJ2-5, is DGGITQSPKYLFRKEGQNVTLSCEQNLNHDAMYWYRQDPGQGLRLIYYSQIVNDFQKGDIAEGYSVSREKKESFPLTVTSAQKNPTAFYLCASKDRGLGETQYFGPGTRLLVL.

This clonotype was seen a few times. The V call is TRBV15, the J call TRBJ2-7; D call uncertain. V was trimmed by 1 base and J by 2 bases, leaving 9 bases between them. The CDR3 has 14 amino acids. Germline V CDR1 and CDR2: LNHNV, YYDKDF (reference sequence). The CDR3 here is CATSRVWQTYEQYF. The CDR3 DNA is TGTGCCACCAGCAGAGTTTGGCAGACCTACGAGCAGTACTTC.

This clonotype has just a few counts. This chain connects TRBV20-1 to TRBJ2-3; 7 bases align to TRBD1. CDR1 is DFQATT and CDR2 is SNEGSKA in the germline V gene (reference sequence). V shed 5 bases, J shed 4 bases, and the junction held 9 bases outside the gene matches. The length of the CDR3 is 14 residues. DNA for the CDR3: TGCAGTGCTGGGAAGGGGGCGTTGGCAGATACGCAGTATTTT. The encoded protein is CSAGKGALADTQYF.

This clonotype was seen many times. The V call is TRBV20-1, the J call TRBJ2-7; D is possibly TRBD1 (5 bases). The CDR3 has 15 amino acids. The germline CDR1 and CDR2 sequences are DFQATT and SNEGSKA (reference sequence). The V end was cut by 0 bases, the J end by 3 bases, with 15 bases between. The CDR3 loop is CSARDRGARVYEQYF. DNA of the CDR3: TGCAGTGCTAGAGATCGTGGAGCCAGGGTCTACGAGCAGTACTTC.

This clonotype occurred a few times. V and J are TRBV20-1 and TRBJ1-5, with 7 bases that match TRBD1. The CDR3 sequence is 14 residues long. Germline V gives CDR1 DFQATT, CDR2 SNEGSKA (reference sequence). V lost 1 base to trimming and J lost 4 bases; unmatched junction nucleotides: 4. The chain's CDR3 is CSARAGQSNQPQHF. Here the CDR3 DNA reads TGCAGTGCTAGAGCGGGACAGTCTAATCAGCCCCAGCATTTT.

This clonotype has a count of ten or more. The chain links TRBV7-8 to TRBJ1-5; D gene uncertain. CDR3 length: 16 amino acids. Trimming shortened V by 5 bases and J by 0 bases, and 14 bases separated the two germline ends. CDR1 SGHVS and CDR2 FQNEAQ come from the germline V gene. CDR3 coding DNA: TGTGCCAGCAGCCCGTGGGCGAGGGATAGCAATCAGCCCCAGCATTTT. Its protein is CASSPWARDSNQPQHF. Variable domain in full (rest from reference TRBV7-8 and TRBJ1-5): GAGVSQSPRYKVAKRGQDVALRCDPISGHVSLFWYQQALGQGPEFLTYFQNEAQLDKSGLPSDRFFAERPEGSVSTLKIQRTQQEDSAVYLCASSPWARDSNQPQHFGDGTRLSIL.

This clonotype was recorded a few times. The gene calls are TRBV6-1 and TRBJ2-6; weak D call: TRBD1 (5 bases). Germline V gene lookup returns CDR1 MNHNS and CDR2 SASEGT. This CDR3 spans 15 amino acids. The ends were cut back, 5 bases at V and 0 bases at J, with 8 bases in the middle. The CDR3 spells CASSLDSSGANVLTF. CDR3 nucleotide sequence: TGTGCCAGCAGTCTTGACAGCTCTGGGGCCAACGTCCTGACTTTC.

This clonotype was seen at least ten times. The rearrangement uses TRBV7-8 and TRBJ2-7, with 9 bases fitting TRBD1. The CDR3 is 16 amino acids. V shed 5 bases and J 2 bases; nucleotides not matched to a gene: 10. Germline-derived CDR1 and CDR2 are SGHVS and FQNEAQ. The CDR3 DNA follows: TGTGCCAGCAGCCCACCAGGTCGACAGGGGGCCTACGAGCAGTACTTC. It specifies CASSPPGRQGAYEQYF. The full variable domain, with the rest looked up from reference TRBV7-8 and TRBJ2-7, is GAGVSQSPRYKVAKRGQDVALRCDPISGHVSLFWYQQALGQGPEFLTYFQNEAQLDKSGLPSDRFFAERPEGSVSTLKIQRTQQEDSAVYLCASSPPGRQGAYEQYFGPGTRLTVT.

This sequence joins TRBV2 and TRBJ2-1; 7 nucleotides agree with TRBD2. The CDR3 contains 16 residues. The junction had 5 bases not matched to a gene; V was cut back by 1 base and J by 2 bases. Looked up from germline, CDR1 is SNHLY and CDR2 is FYNNEI. CDR3 sequence: CASSEVYGTTYNEQFF. The CDR3 coding sequence is TGTGCCAGCAGTGAAGTGTATGGGACTACCTACAATGAGCAGTTCTTC. The full variable domain, in which reference TRBV2 and TRBJ2-1 provide the parts outside the CDR3, is EPEVTQTPSHQVTQMGQEVILRCVPISNHLYFYWYRQILGQKVEFLVSFYNNEISEKSEIFDDQFSVERPDGSNFTLKIRSTKLEDSAMYFCASSEVYGTTYNEQFFGPGTRLTVL.

This clonotype showed up just a few times. The rearrangement joins TRBV9 to TRBJ2-2, with D unclear. Trimming pared 3 bases from V and 7 bases from J, leaving 7 bases between. The length of the CDR3 is 12 residues. CDR1 is SGDLS and CDR2 is YYNGEE in the germline V gene. This CDR3 is CASSEDIGELFF. DNA of the CDR3: TGTGCCAGCAGCGAGGATATCGGGGAGCTGTTTTTT.

This clonotype came up many times. The chain joins TRBV28 to TRBJ1-5; no firm D call. V was shortened by 7 bases and J by 5 bases, with 9 bases between the two germline ends. Germline V gene lookup returns CDR1 MDHEN and CDR2 SYDVKM. This CDR3 has 12 amino acids. The DNA of the CDR3 is TGTGCCAGCATGGATGGATATCAGCCCCAGCATTTT. Amino acids: CASMDGYQPQHF. The full variable domain, completed using reference TRBV28 and TRBJ1-5, is DVKVTQSSRYLVKRTGEKVFLECVQDMDHENMFWYRQDPGLGLRLIYFSYDVKMKEKGDIPEGYSVSREKKERFSLILESASTNQTSMYLCASMDGYQPQHFGDGTRLSIL.

The table lists this clonotype with many counts. The chain couples TRBV6-5 to TRBJ2-1, with D uncertain. The CDR3 length is 13 residues. Looked up from germline, CDR1 is MNHEY and CDR2 is SVGAGI. The ends were cut back, 2 bases at V and 4 bases at J, with 6 bases in the middle. The CDR3 spells CASSYTQYNEQFF. The DNA of the CDR3 is TGTGCCAGCAGTTACACACAGTACAATGAGCAGTTCTTC.

This clonotype was counted ten times or more. V usage is TRBV20-1 and J usage is TRBJ2-2, with 7 bases fitting TRBD1. In germline, CDR1 is DFQATT, CDR2 SNEGSKA (reference sequence). The CDR3 contains 14 residues. Germline trimming cut 3 bases from V and 4 bases from J; bases unmatched to any gene: 5. CDR3 nucleotide sequence: TGCAGTGCTAGTGTCGACAGGGCCACCGGGGAGCTGTTTTTT. Translated, it gives CSASVDRATGELFF.

This clonotype was counted ten times or more. The chain couples TRBV7-2 to TRBJ1-1, with D unresolved. The CDR3 has 14 amino acids. Germline loops: CDR1 SGHTA, CDR2 FQGNSA. V dropped 2 bases and J dropped 2 bases, with 9 bases sitting between them. The CDR3 sequence: CASSLLAANTEAFF. In DNA, the CDR3 is TGTGCCAGCAGCTTACTCGCAGCCAACACTGAAGCTTTCTTT.

This clonotype was seen many times. The chain couples TRBV27 to TRBJ2-7; D possibly corresponds to TRBD2 (5 bases). CDR1 and CDR2 (germline): MNHEY, SMNVEV (reference sequence). Between the trimmed V and J ends, which lost 3 bases and 6 bases, there was a span of 15 bases. This CDR3 has 14 amino acids. CDR3 sequence reads: CASSFSPAATEQYF. The CDR3 nucleotides read TGTGCCAGCAGTTTCAGCCCAGCGGCCACCGAGCAGTACTTC.

The rearrangement uses TRBV11-2 and TRBJ2-4; D perhaps matches TRBD1 (6 bases). The CDR3 extends over 15 amino acids. V lost 6 bases and J lost 2, with 14 bases in between. Germline V gives CDR1 SGHAT, CDR2 FQNNGV. CDR3: CASSSAGVTKNIQYF. The CDR3 DNA reads TGTGCCAGCAGTTCGGCAGGGGTTACCAAAAACATTCAGTACTTC.

This clonotype was found many times. The CDR3 DNA reads TGCAGTGCTAGCGGCGTATGGGCTAGCGGGATCGAGGGGGAGACCCAGTACTTC. It encodes CSASGVWASGIEGETQYF. The rearrangement joins TRBV20-1 to TRBJ2-5, with 9 positions matching TRBD2. The CDR3 consists of 18 residues. Germline values: CDR1 DFQATT, CDR2 SNEGSKA (reference sequence). V lost 3 bases, J lost 5 bases, and 19 bases stayed unmatched.

The chain uses TRBV5-5 and TRBJ2-7, with D hard to call. Per germline, CDR1 SGHKS and CDR2 YYEKEE (reference sequence). The CDR3 runs to 13 residues. Trimming stripped 0 bases from V and 6 bases from J, with 10 bases between. CDR3 sequence: CASSLEPSLEQYF. The CDR3 coding sequence is TGTGCCAGCAGCTTGGAACCGTCCCTCGAGCAGTACTTC. Complete variable domain (other parts from reference TRBV5-5 and TRBJ2-7): DAGVTQSPTHLIKTRGQQVTLRCSPISGHKSVSWYQQVLGQGPQFIFQYYEKEERGRGNFPDRFSARQFPNYSSELNVNALLLGDSALYLCASSLEPSLEQYFGPGTRLTVT.

There are many counts of this clonotype. The chain is built from TRBV12-3 or TRBV12-4 and TRBJ1-1; D not resolved. The CDR3 has 14 residues. V lost 3 bases, J lost 1 base, and 9 bases lay in between. CDR3 in DNA: TGTGCCAGCAGTTTCTCCCACCCGAACACTGAAGCTTTCTTT. It translates to CASSFSHPNTEAFF.

This clonotype was seen more than once but under ten times. J is TRBJ1-1 and V is TRBV20-1, with D possibly matching TRBD1 (6 bases). CDR1 and CDR2 (germline): DFQATT, SNEGSKA (reference sequence). V lost 1 base, J lost 6 bases, and 18 bases lay in between. The CDR3 consists of 15 residues. The CDR3 loop is CSARATGWGTPEAFF. The DNA of the CDR3 is TGCAGTGCTAGAGCGACGGGGTGGGGGACACCTGAAGCTTTCTTT.

The chain couples TRBV6-2 or TRBV6-3 to TRBJ2-1, with a tentative D call TRBD2 (6 bases). This CDR3 is 15 amino acids long. Trimming stripped 0 bases from V and 8 bases from J, with 14 bases between. Germline CDR1 reads MNHEY; CDR2 reads SVGEGT. The CDR3 coding sequence is TGTGCCAGCAGTTACTCGGGCCCGCCGGGGGATGAGCAGTTCTTC. It yields the protein CASSYSGPPGDEQFF.

This clonotype was recorded many times. The chain couples TRBV20-1 to TRBJ2-1; TRBD2 matches 10 bases. Germline CDR1 DFQATT, CDR2 SNEGSKA (reference sequence). The ends lost 1 base at V and 8 bases at J; junction bases unmatched: 11. This CDR3 spans 16 amino acids. The CDR3 is CSARGRLAGVIDEQFF. Written as DNA, the CDR3 is TGCAGTGCTAGAGGCCGGCTAGCGGGAGTAATAGATGAGCAGTTCTTC.

This clonotype was recorded a few times. CDR3: CASSTSGRTCNEQFF. For the CDR3, the DNA is TGTGCCAGCAGTACTAGCGGGAGGACCTGCAATGAGCAGTTCTTC. The chain joins TRBV12-3 or TRBV12-4 to TRBJ2-1, with 12 bases lining up with TRBD2. The CDR3 totals 15 residues. Trimming took 5 bases from V and 6 from J; bases not matched to a gene: 5.

This clonotype was recorded a few times. The rearrangement joins TRBV27 to TRBJ2-1; 12 bases are a match to TRBD2. Germline-derived CDR1 and CDR2 are MNHEY and SMNVEV (reference sequence). V lost 3 bases and J lost 7; bases outside the gene matches: 7. The CDR3 length is 16 residues. CDR3 nucleotide sequence: TGTGCCAGCAGTTTCCTAGCGGGGGGGCGGTGGAATGAGCAGTTCTTC. Amino acid sequence: CASSFLAGGRWNEQFF.

As to this clonotype: It may be a read error: a sequence one base away is much more abundant. This chain links TRBV9 with TRBJ2-2; TRBD2 agrees at 8 bases. Per the germline V gene, CDR1 is SGDLS and CDR2 is YYNGEE. The J segment lost 5 bases and the V segment lost 3 bases, leaving 12 bases of the junction unmatched. This CDR3 comprises 17 residues. The CDR3 region is CASSALPSGLVTGELFF. The CDR3 nucleotides are TGTGCCAGCAGCGCCTTACCGTCGGGACTAGTTACCGGGGAGCTGTTTTTT. The full variable domain, rest sourced from reference TRBV9 and TRBJ2-2, is DSGVTQTPKHLITATGQRVTLRCSPRSGDLSVYWYQQSLDQGLQFLIQYYNGEERAKGNILERFSAQQFPDLHSELNLSSLELGDSALYFCASSALPSGLVTGELFFGEGSRLTVL.

This clonotype was seen at least ten times. CDR3 residues: CASSQPGRSNNEQFF. CDR3 bases: TGTGCCAGCAGCCAACCGGGGCGGTCAAACAATGAGCAGTTCTTC. The rearrangement links TRBV3-1 to TRBJ2-1, with D perhaps given as TRBD1 or TRBD2 (5 bases each). Trimming pared 2 bases from V and 5 bases from J, leaving 13 bases between. There are 15 residues in the CDR3. Germline values: CDR1 LGHDT, CDR2 YNNKEL (reference sequence).

The sample holds many counts of this clonotype. This chain links TRBV12-3 or TRBV12-4 with TRBJ1-1; 8 nucleotides align to TRBD1. V lost 6 bases, J lost 3 bases, and 15 bases stayed unmatched. This CDR3 has 17 amino acids. DNA of the CDR3: TGTGCCAGCAGCCTCCACGGACAGGGTTCTCTTGACACTGAAGCTTTCTTT. Its translation: CASSLHGQGSLDTEAFF.

The rearrangement links TRBV9 to TRBJ2-1, with 10 bases matching TRBD2. Losses at the gene ends were 10 bases for V and 4 bases for J; bases not matched to a gene: 11. The CDR3 is 15 amino acids. Germline V CDR1 and CDR2: SGDLS, YYNGEE. The CDR3 is CASSEASGSYNEQFF. CDR3 coding DNA: TGTGCCTCTAGTGAGGCTAGCGGGAGTTACAATGAGCAGTTCTTC.

This clonotype was recorded at least ten times. V is TRBV28 and J is TRBJ2-1; 9 bases line up with TRBD1. Germline CDR1 and CDR2: MDHEN and SYDVKM. V dropped 0 bases and J dropped 8; count of bases not matched to a gene: 5. The CDR3 contains 15 residues. The DNA of the CDR3 is TGTGCCAGCAGTTTATGGGGACAGGGTCGGGATGAGCAGTTCTTC. This codes for CASSLWGQGRDEQFF.

The V and J genes are TRBV27 and TRBJ2-7; weak D call: TRBD1 (5 bases). Trimming removed 8 bases at V and 0 bases at J, with 14 bases between. This CDR3 comprises 14 residues. Germline CDR1 and CDR2: MNHEY and SMNVEV (reference sequence). This chain's CDR3 is CASGFQGPSYEQYF. CDR3 nucleotides: TGTGCCAGCGGGTTTCAGGGCCCCTCCTACGAGCAGTACTTC.